These 32 T cell receptor beta chains were all obtained from the same sample, sequenced in a study of cytomegalovirus exposure and HLA in healthy donors. PCR amplification relied on 60 Vbeta primers (plus 13 Jbeta primers). Using immunoSEQ multiplex PCR, the repertoire was profiled, and TCRdb retains in-frame clones only, with some absent. The sample has 130,000 to 150,000 clones, 80% seen once. Input material: PBMCs. The receptors were gathered from a man aged 40-50 years in good health and CMV-seropositive.

This chain uses TRBV4-3 with TRBJ2-2; 9 bases are a match to TRBD1. The germline gives CDR1 LGHNA, CDR2 YSLEER. Trimming cost V 4 bases and J 6 bases; bases outside gene matches: 12. The CDR3 is made up of 17 amino acids. The CDR3: CASSRYPRTGVPGELFF. The CDR3 bases are TGCGCCAGCAGCCGTTACCCACGGACAGGGGTTCCCGGGGAGCTGTTTTTT.

The gene calls are TRBV27 and TRBJ1-5; the D gene is possibly TRBD1 (6 bases). Germline values: CDR1 MNHEY, CDR2 SMNVEV (reference sequence). The CDR3 spans 14 residues. V lost 5 bases and J 1 base, leaving 9 bases between the germline ends. The CDR3 reads CASSPDSSNQPQHF. CDR3 DNA sequence: TGTGCCAGCAGTCCGGACAGCAGCAATCAGCCCCAGCATTTT.

This chain connects TRBV5-6 to TRBJ2-5; 9 bases line up with TRBD1. The closer fit of TRBJ2-7 to the DNA end suggests the J call may be wrong. The length of the CDR3 is 13 residues. Germline CDR1 is SGHDT and CDR2 is YYEEEE. CDR3 amino acids: CASRGQGLYEQYF. Here the CDR3 DNA reads TGTGCCAGCAGAGGACAGGGGCTCTACGAGCAGTACTTC.

V gene TRBV7-2 combines with J gene TRBJ2-2; 13 positions match TRBD2. The trim removed 3 bases at V and 6 bases at J, leaving 13 bases unmatched. The CDR3 is 19 residues long. The germline V gene encodes CDR1 SGHTA and CDR2 FQGNSA. In DNA form, the CDR3 reads TGTGCCAGCAGCTTCTTGACTAGCGGGAGGAGAGATAGGTCCGGGGAGCTGTTTTTT. Translated, it gives CASSFLTSGRRDRSGELFF.

The rearrangement joins TRBV6-6 to TRBJ2-5; D possibly corresponds to TRBD1 (8 bases). This CDR3 spans 14 amino acids. Deletions cut 2 bases from V and 5 bases from J, with 12 bases between. Germline V gives CDR1 MNHNY, CDR2 SVGAGI (reference sequence). The CDR3 protein is CASSYGQGGETQYF. CDR3 in DNA: TGTGCCAGCAGTTACGGACAGGGAGGGGAGACCCAGTACTTC.

The chain uses TRBV19 and TRBJ2-5, with D tentatively TRBD1 (6 bases). The germline V gene has CDR1 LNHDA and CDR2 SQIVND (reference sequence). Trimming removed 5 bases at V and 4 bases at J, with 20 bases between. The CDR3 totals 16 residues. The CDR3 DNA reads TGTGCCAGTAGTCCCATGGAAGGGGGACGCGGAGAGACCCAGTACTTC. Its protein product is CASSPMEGGRGETQYF.

About this clone: A single base is all that separates this from a far larger clone, so a read error is likely. V gene TRBV7-2 combines with J gene TRBJ1-5, with D hard to call. The CDR3 has 12 amino acids. Germline lookup yields CDR1 SGHTA and CDR2 FQGNSA. CDR3 bases: TGTGCCAGCAGCTTGGAGTATCAGCTCCAGCATTTT. This encodes CASSLEYQLQHF.

This clone was recorded once. V usage is TRBV30 and J usage is TRBJ2-2; TRBD1 might be the D (5 bases). Germline assignment: CDR1 GTSNPN and CDR2 SVGIG (reference sequence). Trimming cost V 4 bases and J 3 bases, with 12 bases left between them. The CDR3 length is 14 residues. The CDR3 is CAWIVKGYTGELFF. DNA for the CDR3: TGTGCCTGGATTGTGAAGGGGTACACCGGGGAGCTGTTTTTT.

In this sample, this clone turned up a few times. The rearrangement links TRBV7-9 to TRBJ2-5; TRBD2 aligns across 9 bases. This CDR3 has 16 amino acids. Germline CDR1 reads SEHNR; CDR2 reads FQNEAQ (reference sequence). Unmatched junction bases numbered 15, after V lost 8 bases and J lost 5 bases. CDR3 coding DNA: TGTGCCAGCTCCCCTAGCGGGATGGTTGCGGTGGAGACCCAGTACTTC. Translation gives CASSPSGMVAVETQYF.

The chain is built from TRBV27 and TRBJ2-1; 10 bases agree with TRBD2. The CDR3 is made up of 19 amino acids. Germline assignment: CDR1 MNHEY and CDR2 SMNVEV (reference sequence). Trimming took 2 bases from V and 2 from J; bases not matched to a gene: 12. CDR3 amino acids: CASSLTSSGRGFAYNEQFF. CDR3 sequence (DNA): TGTGCCAGCAGTTTAACCAGCAGCGGGAGGGGCTTTGCCTACAATGAGCAGTTCTTC.

The V and J genes are TRBV7-8 and TRBJ2-5; a weak D match, TRBD2 (6 bases). The J call may be wrong; the DNA end is better matched by TRBJ2-7. Germline values: CDR1 SGHVS, CDR2 FQNEAQ. The CDR3 has 14 amino acids. DNA for the CDR3: TGTGCCAGCAGCGTTAGCGGACGCTCCTACGAGCAGTACTTC. As protein: CASSVSGRSYEQYF.

A single count supports this clone. In the same sample, other DNA sequences code for this CDR3. The chain couples TRBV9 to TRBJ1-1; possible D gene TRBD1, 5 bases. This CDR3 is built from 15 residues. The ends were cut back, 2 bases at V and 0 bases at J, with 11 bases in the middle. Germline V lookup: CDR1 SGDLS, CDR2 YYNGEE. The CDR3 protein is CASSVSGGMNTEAFF. CDR3 sequence (DNA): TGTGCCAGCAGCGTCAGCGGGGGAATGAACACTGAAGCTTTCTTT.

The chain is built from TRBV7-9 and TRBJ2-1, with a possible D match to TRBD2 (6 bases). There are 17 residues in the CDR3. V lost 4 bases and J 7 bases, leaving 23 bases between the germline ends. Germline-derived CDR1 and CDR2 are SEHNR and FQNEAQ (reference sequence). Here the CDR3 reads CASSSWGKLVRGNEQFF. The CDR3 DNA reads TGTGCCAGCAGCTCCTGGGGAAAACTAGTTCGGGGGAATGAGCAGTTCTTC.

This chain's CDR3 is CASSYSGTRTDTQYF. The CDR3 DNA is TGTGCCAGCAGTTACTCCGGGACTAGAACAGATACGCAGTATTTT. The V and J genes are TRBV6-5 and TRBJ2-3, with TRBD2 matching 8 bases. J gave up 3 bases and V 0 bases, and 2 bases lay outside the gene matches. There are 15 residues in the CDR3. Germline V gene sequence: CDR1 MNHEY, CDR2 SVGAGI.

J is TRBJ1-4 and V is TRBV7-6, with D unresolved. The CDR3 extends over 16 amino acids. Trimming removed 1 base at V and 0 bases at J, with 9 bases between. The germline CDR1 and CDR2 sequences are SGHVS and FNYEAQ. CDR3 in DNA: TGTGCCAGCAGCTTAGGAGTTTTTGCAACTAATGAAAAACTGTTTTTT. Protein product: CASSLGVFATNEKLFF.

This clone was seen more than once but under ten times. The rearrangement joins TRBV27 to TRBJ1-3; D might be TRBD1 (6 bases). The germline CDR1 and CDR2 sequences are MNHEY and SMNVEV (reference sequence). The CDR3 consists of 14 residues. The V gene lost 6 bases and the J gene lost 0 bases, with 9 bases spanning the gap. The CDR3 here is CASRLTGSGNTIYF. CDR3 DNA: TGTGCCAGCAGATTGACAGGCTCTGGAAACACCATATATTTT.

This chain joins TRBV7-9 and TRBJ2-5; 7 nucleotides line up with TRBD2. Germline assignment: CDR1 SEHNR and CDR2 FQNEAQ (reference sequence). There are 15 residues in the CDR3. Trimming took 1 base from V and 2 from J; bases not matched to a gene: 4. The CDR3 here is CASSLGVGLQETQYF. In DNA form, the CDR3 reads TGTGCCAGCAGCTTAGGTGTGGGACTACAAGAGACCCAGTACTTC.

As concerns this clone: The sample holds other DNA sequences that translate to the same CDR3. The genes are TRBV29-1 and TRBJ2-5, with a tentative D call TRBD2 (6 bases). The V end was cut by 6 bases, the J end by 2 bases, with 16 bases between. Germline V lookup: CDR1 SQVTM, CDR2 ANQGSEA. The CDR3 is 14 residues long. Here the CDR3 reads CSVAPGGVQETQYF. As DNA, the CDR3 is TGCAGCGTGGCCCCGGGCGGGGTACAAGAGACCCAGTACTTC.

The chain recombines TRBV10-3 with TRBJ2-3; TRBD1 matches at 10 bases. The CDR3 consists of 14 residues. After removal of 6 bases from V and 3 bases from J, the junction contained 3 bases not matched to a gene. The V gene's germline CDR1 is ENHRY and CDR2 SYGVKD. The CDR3 DNA follows: TGTGCCATCAGGCCGGGACAGGGGACAGATACGCAGTATTTT. It codes for CAIRPGQGTDTQYF.

This clone was counted between two and nine times. J is TRBJ1-1 and V is TRBV2; no reliable D call. Trimming took 3 bases from V and 0 from J, leaving 8 bases between them. Germline CDR1 reads SNHLY; CDR2 reads FYNNEI. The CDR3 runs to 14 residues. The CDR3 sequence: CASSEGVMNTEAFF. The CDR3 nucleotides read TGTGCCAGCAGTGAGGGAGTCATGAACACTGAAGCTTTCTTT.

The CDR3 region is CASRNSAEQYF. For the CDR3, the DNA is TGTGCCAGCAGAAATAGCGCCGAGCAGTACTTC. The genes are TRBV6-6 and TRBJ2-7; D is possibly TRBD2 (5 bases). This CDR3 is built from 11 residues. V lost 6 bases and J 6 bases, leaving 9 bases between the germline ends. The germline gives CDR1 MNHNY, CDR2 SVGAGI (reference sequence).

The genes are TRBV6-1 and TRBJ2-3; 10 nucleotides align to TRBD1. The CDR3 is 13 residues long. Unmatched junction bases numbered 2, after V lost 10 bases and J lost 1 base. The germline CDR1 and CDR2 sequences are MNHNS and SASEGT. The CDR3 DNA reads as TGTGCCACCGGGACAGGGGGCACAGATACGCAGTATTTT. Protein sequence: CATGTGGTDTQYF.

This clone occurred once. The CDR3 DNA follows: TGTGCCAGCCGCGGGAGCGGGACCAGCACAGATACGCAGTATTTT. This codes for CASRGSGTSTDTQYF. This chain connects TRBV6-5 to TRBJ2-3; TRBD2 agrees at 7 bases. J was trimmed by 0 bases and V by 8 bases; bases with no gene match: 8. The germline V gene encodes CDR1 MNHEY and CDR2 SVGAGI. The CDR3 extends over 15 amino acids.

The V and J genes are TRBV29-1 and TRBJ1-2, with 7 nucleotides matching TRBD1. V lost 6 bases, J lost 1 base, and 2 bases stayed unmatched. This CDR3 has 12 amino acids. The germline CDR1 and CDR2 sequences are SQVTM and ANQGSEA. CDR3 in DNA: TGCAGCGTGGGGACAGTTAACTATGGCTACACCTTC. It encodes CSVGTVNYGYTF.

This clone was recorded a few times. V gene TRBV10-2 combines with J gene TRBJ2-5; D may be TRBD2 (6 bases). The J call may be wrong; the DNA end is better matched by TRBJ2-7. Germline CDR1 WSHSY, CDR2 SAAADI. The CDR3 contains 14 residues. The chain's CDR3 is CASSESRGAYEQYF. CDR3 bases: TGCGCCAGCAGTGAGTCGCGGGGAGCTTACGAGCAGTACTTC.

This clone has more than one count but fewer than ten. This chain joins TRBV28 and TRBJ2-1; D is perhaps TRBD2 (7 bases). Trimming removed 1 base from V and 2 bases from J, with 9 bases in between. CDR1 is MDHEN and CDR2 is SYDVKM in the germline V gene. CDR3 length: 15 amino acids. The CDR3 DNA reads as TGTGCCAGCAGTTTATTGGGGGGGCCCTACAATGAGCAGTTCTTC. As protein: CASSLLGGPYNEQFF.

There are a few counts of this clone. V usage is TRBV7-8 and J usage is TRBJ2-1; D is uncertain. Germline V gene sequence: CDR1 SGHVS, CDR2 FQNEAQ. V was shortened by 9 bases and J by 4 bases, with 7 bases between the two germline ends. The CDR3 has 11 amino acids. Here the CDR3 reads CASDGYNEQFF. The CDR3 bases are TGTGCCAGTGACGGGTACAATGAGCAGTTCTTC.

V and J are TRBV9 and TRBJ2-7, with TRBD1 matching 7 bases. The CDR3 is made up of 14 amino acids. The J segment lost 0 bases and the V segment lost 4 bases, leaving 4 bases of the junction unmatched. Germline V gene lookup returns CDR1 SGDLS and CDR2 YYNGEE. The CDR3 here is CASSQTGSSYEQYF. The CDR3 DNA is TGTGCCAGCAGCCAGACAGGGAGCTCCTACGAGCAGTACTTC.

This clone was observed once. This chain links TRBV5-1 with TRBJ1-6; D perhaps matches TRBD1 (6 bases). The CDR3 runs 15 residues. The germline V and J ends were trimmed by 4 bases and 7 bases, with 15 bases remaining between them. The germline V gene has CDR1 SGHRS and CDR2 YFSETQ. The CDR3 DNA sequence: TGCGCCAGCAGCCAAGGGGGGGGGCGAAATTCACCCCTCCACTTT. This encodes CASSQGGGRNSPLHF. Using reference TRBV5-1 and TRBJ1-6 for the parts outside the CDR3, the full variable domain is KAGVTQTPRYLIKTRGQQVTLSCSPISGHRSVSWYQQTPGQGLQFLFEYFSETQRNKGNFPGRFSGRQFSNSRSEMNVSTLELGDSALYLCASSQGGGRNSPLHFGNGTRLTVT.

CDR3 amino acids: CASSERTSGMRDTQYF. CDR3 in DNA: TGTGCCAGCAGTGAAAGGACTAGCGGGATGCGAGATACGCAGTATTTT. The chain links TRBV6-1 to TRBJ2-3; 12 nucleotides match TRBD2. The CDR3 length is 16 residues. In germline, CDR1 is MNHNS, CDR2 SASEGT. V was clipped by 2 bases and J by 5 bases; unmatched bases: 5.

This clone appeared once. The chain couples TRBV4-2 to TRBJ1-5; D gene ambiguous. Germline CDR1 LGHNA, CDR2 YNFKEQ. V was clipped by 0 bases and J by 5 bases, with 11 bases between them. The CDR3 runs to 15 residues. The CDR3 here is CASSQDATLHQPQHF. As DNA, the CDR3 is TGTGCCAGCAGCCAAGATGCGACACTCCATCAGCCCCAGCATTTT.

The CDR3 loop reads CATSRAKRGGETQYF. For the CDR3, the DNA is TGTGCCACCAGCAGAGCTAAGCGGGGTGGGGAGACCCAGTACTTC. V is TRBV15 and J is TRBJ2-5; 7 positions match TRBD2. The CDR3 contains 15 residues. Germline V gene data show CDR1 as LNHNV and CDR2 as YYDKDF (reference sequence). V lost 1 base, J lost 5 bases, and 7 bases stayed unmatched.